These T cell receptor beta chains were read from a single sample in a study of CD8 T cells in ankylosing spondylitis. TCRdb reanalysed the 5' RACE reads using MiXCR and keeps one entry per CDR3 protein. The table includes 350,000 or so distinct CDR3 sequences, roughly 11% detected once. Sequencing was carried out using blood, either unsorted or a sorted T cell fraction (not recorded which). The receptors originated from a female donor with ankylosing spondylitis or in good health (not recorded which). Both conserved end residues are part of each CDR3. A D gene is named only where the DNA matches it firmly. Not every row has a clone size; where given, it reads once, few, many or a size class.

d_call	v_call	j_call	clone_size	cdr3_nt	cdr3_aa
NA	TRBV6-1	TRBJ1-5	NA	TGTGCCAGCAGTGAAGTCCGATCCGGGACCCTTTTCAATCAGCCCCAGCATTTT	CASSEVRSGTLFNQPQHF
TRBD1	TRBV20-1	TRBJ1-1	NA	TGCAGTGCTAGAGGATTTACAGGGGTGAACACTGAAGCTTTCTTT	CSARGFTGVNTEAFF
NA	TRBV11-2	TRBJ2-1	many	TGTGCCAGCAGCGCGGGACCGAACTCCTACAATGAGCAGTTCTTC	CASSAGPNSYNEQFF
TRBD1	TRBV18	TRBJ2-3	NA	TGTGCCAGCTCGTCCCGGGACAGGGACACAGATACGCAGTATTTT	CASSSRDRDTDTQYF
NA	TRBV7-2	TRBJ1-5	NA	TGTGCCAGCAGCTTGAACAGGGATTATCAGCCCCAGCATTTT	CASSLNRDYQPQHF
NA	TRBV5-1	TRBJ2-3	many	TGCGCCAGCAGCCCGTCGCGAGGGACAGATACGCAGTATTTT	CASSPSRGTDTQYF
NA	TRBV7-2	TRBJ2-7	NA	TGTGCCAGCAGCTTAAATGAATACGAGCAGTACTTC	CASSLNEYEQYF
NA	TRBV7-8	TRBJ2-1	NA	TGTGCCAGCAGGACCAATGAGCAGTTCTTC	CASRTNEQFF
NA	TRBV7-6	TRBJ1-2	NA	TGTGCCAGCGCTGGTCTGGATAGCTATGGCTACACCTTC	CASAGLDSYGYTF
NA	TRBV14	TRBJ2-7	few	TGTGCCAGCAGCCAAGAAATCACGATTAACGAGCAGTACTTC	CASSQEITINEQYF
NA	TRBV5-1	TRBJ2-2	few	TGCGCCAGCAGCGAGGGGTTAGACACCGGGGAGCTGTTTTTT	CASSEGLDTGELFF
TRBD1	TRBV5-6	TRBJ2-2	many	TGTGCCAGCAGCTCTTACCGGGACAGGGGAAACACCGGGGAGCTGTTTTTT	CASSSYRDRGNTGELFF
NA	TRBV11-1	TRBJ2-1	NA	TGTGCCAGCAGCCGCTGGAGGGGGCAGAATGAGCAGTTCTTC	CASSRWRGQNEQFF
TRBD2	TRBV20-1	TRBJ2-3	few	TGCAGTGCTAGAGATAAGGCTAGCGGGGCAGATACGCAGTATTTT	CSARDKASGADTQYF
TRBD1	TRBV6-2/TRBV6-3	TRBJ2-1	many	TGTGCCAGCAGTTACCCGACAGGGGGGGACTACAATGAGCAGTTCTTC	CASSYPTGGDYNEQFF
NA	TRBV11-2	TRBJ2-1	once	TGTGCCAGCAGCTTAGATCATTACCAGGGGTCCTACAATGAGCAGTTCTTC	CASSLDHYQGSYNEQFF
TRBD1	TRBV20-1	TRBJ1-1	many	TGCAGTGCAGGGGGACAGGGGAACACTGAAGCTTTCTTT	CSAGGQGNTEAFF
NA	TRBV25-1	TRBJ2-1	many	TGTGCCACCTCAGAGAGACCGTTCTACAATGAGCAGTTCTTC	CATSERPFYNEQFF
NA	TRBV7-9	TRBJ2-6	few	TGTGCCAGCAGCCTTTCAGGTTTCTCTGGGGCCAACGTCCTGACTTTC	CASSLSGFSGANVLTF
NA	TRBV6-5	TRBJ1-4	NA	TGTGCCAGCAGTTACTTACAGGGCCCTAATGAAAAACTGTTTTTT	CASSYLQGPNEKLFF
TRBD2	TRBV12-3/TRBV12-4	TRBJ2-2	NA	TGTGCCAGCAGTGCACTAGCGGGAGGGTTCGGGGAGCTGTTTTTT	CASSALAGGFGELFF
NA	TRBV30	TRBJ2-1	NA	TGTGCCTTAACCGGGTTACTCGGCAATGAGCAGTTCTTC	CALTGLLGNEQFF
NA	TRBV6-1	TRBJ2-6	NA	TGTGCCAGCAGCCGACGAGGGACTGCGAGCTCTGGGGCCAACGTCCTGACTTTC	CASSRRGTASSGANVLTF
TRBD1	TRBV5-5	TRBJ1-1	NA	TGTGCCAGCAGCTTGGTGGGACAGGCGAACACTGAAGCTTTCTTT	CASSLVGQANTEAFF
NA	TRBV5-1	TRBJ1-1	many	TGCGCCAGCAGACAGCAGGGGTACGCTGAAGCTTTCTTT	CASRQQGYAEAFF
TRBD2	TRBV20-1	TRBJ2-3	NA	TGCAGTGCTAAGCGGGATGACACAGATACGCAGTATTTT	CSAKRDDTDTQYF
TRBD1	TRBV20-1	TRBJ2-3	many	TGCAGTAAACACGGACAGGACACAGATACGCAGTATTTT	CSKHGQDTDTQYF
NA	TRBV20-1	TRBJ1-1	many	TGCAGTGCCCGAAGGTCGTCCATGGCTGAAGCTTTCTTT	CSARRSSMAEAFF
NA	TRBV5-1	TRBJ2-3	many	TGCGCCAGCAGCCCGGAGGGGGGGCGAGTTTTCGATACGCAGTATTTT	CASSPEGGRVFDTQYF
NA	TRBV20-1	TRBJ1-5	many	TGCAGTGCTAGACCGGGATTCAATCAGCCCCAGCATTTT	CSARPGFNQPQHF
TRBD2	TRBV24-1	TRBJ2-1	many	TGTGCCACCAGTGACCCCGGGACTAGCGGGAGTGGGGAGCAGTTCTTC	CATSDPGTSGSGEQFF
TRBD2	TRBV6-1	TRBJ2-7	NA	TGTGCCAGCAGTGGGACTAGCGGGAGGAGCTACGAGCAGTACTTC	CASSGTSGRSYEQYF
NA	TRBV5-1	TRBJ2-5	many	TGCGCCAGCAGCTTGGGACCTGCCGGGGGACAAGAGACCCAGTACTTC	CASSLGPAGGQETQYF
NA	TRBV7-2	TRBJ1-2	NA	TGTGCCAGCAGCTTAGAGAGGGATCAGGGGTATGGCTACACCTTC	CASSLERDQGYGYTF
NA	TRBV7-2	TRBJ2-7	few	TGTGCCAGCAGCTCCCCGGGACAACCTACCTACGAGCAGTACTTC	CASSSPGQPTYEQYF
NA	TRBV12-3/TRBV12-4	TRBJ1-2	many	TGTGCCAGCAGCTCGGCGTATGGCTACACCTTC	CASSSAYGYTF
TRBD2	TRBV5-1	TRBJ2-7	many	TGCGCCAGCAGCATTACCGGGTCCGGGACTATCTCCTACGAGCAGTACTTC	CASSITGSGTISYEQYF
TRBD1	TRBV5-1	TRBJ1-5	many	TGCGCCAGCAGCTTTGGACAGGGAGAGTCTCAGCCCCAGCATTTT	CASSFGQGESQPQHF
TRBD2	TRBV2	TRBJ2-1	many	TGTGCCAGCAGGCCTCCTAGCGGGAGGCCCAATGAGCAGTTCTTC	CASRPPSGRPNEQFF
TRBD2	TRBV19	TRBJ2-3	NA	TGTGCCAGTAGACCCCTAGCGGGGGGGAGCACAGATACGCAGTATTTT	CASRPLAGGSTDTQYF
TRBD1	TRBV7-2	TRBJ2-7	NA	TGTGCCGGCAGCCGGGGACAGGGGGCGAGGGAGCAGTACTTC	CAGSRGQGAREQYF
TRBD1	TRBV20-1	TRBJ2-6	few	TGCAGTGCTGGTCCGACAGGGTTACCCTCTGGGGCCAACGTCCTGACTTTC	CSAGPTGLPSGANVLTF
NA	TRBV5-5	TRBJ1-5	many	TGTGCCAGCAGAGGTGGCGCGGATCAGCCCCAGCATTTT	CASRGGADQPQHF
NA	TRBV5-5	TRBJ1-5	NA	TGTGCCAGCAGCGGCGTGACAGCCTACAGCAATCAGCCCCAGCATTTT	CASSGVTAYSNQPQHF
NA	TRBV20-1	TRBJ1-5	NA	TGCAGTGCTAGAGATGCGGGTTATGGTCAGCCCCAGCATTTT	CSARDAGYGQPQHF
NA	TRBV9	TRBJ1-5	few	TGTGCCAGCAGCGTAGGGGGTTCCATCAATCAGCCCCAGCATTTT	CASSVGGSINQPQHF
NA	TRBV28	TRBJ1-1	few	TGTGCCAGCAGAGTGGTGGCTGAAGCTTTCTTT	CASRVVAEAFF
NA	TRBV20-1	TRBJ1-5	few	TGCAGTGCGGGGAGGGCGGGGGTTTGGCAGCCCCAGCATTTT	CSAGRAGVWQPQHF
TRBD1	TRBV4-3	TRBJ2-6	many	TGCGCCAGCAGCCAAGGGACAGGGGATGGGGCCAACGTCCTGACTTTC	CASSQGTGDGANVLTF
NA	TRBV5-1	TRBJ2-7	NA	TGCGCCAGCAGCCCGGAGAGCTCCTACGAGCAGTACTTC	CASSPESSYEQYF
NA	TRBV20-1	TRBJ1-1	NA	TGCAGTGCTAGAGATGGTCAGGGATTCTTCACTGAAGCTTTCTTT	CSARDGQGFFTEAFF
NA	TRBV5-1	TRBJ2-5	NA	TGCGCCAGCAGAGCCGGGAACCAAGAGACCCAGTACTTC	CASRAGNQETQYF